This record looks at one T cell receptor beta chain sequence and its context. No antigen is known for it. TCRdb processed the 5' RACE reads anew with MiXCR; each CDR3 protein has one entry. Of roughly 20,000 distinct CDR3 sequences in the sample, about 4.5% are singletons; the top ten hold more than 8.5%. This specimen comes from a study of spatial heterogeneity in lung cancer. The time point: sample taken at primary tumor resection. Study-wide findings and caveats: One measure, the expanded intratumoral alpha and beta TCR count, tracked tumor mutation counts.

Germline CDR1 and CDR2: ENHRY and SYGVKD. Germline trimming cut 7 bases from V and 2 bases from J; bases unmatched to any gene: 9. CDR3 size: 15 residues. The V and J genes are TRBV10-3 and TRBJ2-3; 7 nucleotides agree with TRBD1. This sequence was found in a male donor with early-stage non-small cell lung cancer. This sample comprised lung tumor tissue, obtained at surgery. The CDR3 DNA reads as TGTGCCATCAAGGGGGCTAGTGTTGTCACAGATACGCAGTATTTT. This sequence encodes CAIKGASVVTDTQYF.